This T cell receptor beta chain was captured in a study (dated by TCRdb to the mid-2010s). Background on the whole study: The study examined whether tumor-infiltrating Tregs in breast cancer are drawn from blood Tregs or arise in situ by conversion from other CD4+ T cell subsets.

Full-length TCR variable regions were amplified by 5' RACE PCR with constant-region reverse primers, and semi-nested PCR with Nested Universal Primer A was subsequently performed. The ReliaPrep RNA Cell Miniprep System was used to extract total RNA, which was then reverse transcribed into 5'RACE-ready cDNA with the SMARTer RACE 5'/3' Kit. Multiplex adaptors were used to barcode full-length TCR alpha and beta libraries, and the barcoded libraries were sequenced on an Illumina MiSeq. Under the source paper's analysis protocol: Sequencing data were pooled across the five patients for each of nine subset-tissue groups and compared by unsupervised clustering of TCR gene usage. The Morisita-Horn index, with shared sequences weighted by their contribution to each repertoire, was used to calculate repertoire similarity. TCRdb trimmed public reads at Q25 via fastp, called clones via MiXCR and kept in-frame beta chains. Rows merge per CDR3 protein into single entries with the most common DNA and genes. TCRdb assigned the V and J calls; the authors' analysis was not used. Across this sample there are fewer than 13,000 distinct CDR3 sequences, with 17% seen only once. 3% to 4% of the sample is taken by the ten largest.

This clonotype was seen a handful of times. Its binding antigen is unknown. Qualities for individual bases were not recorded, and no much larger clone is one base off. Study-wide findings and limitations: The greatest overlap of tumor-infiltrating Treg TCR alpha and beta sequences was with tumor naive CD4+ T cells, followed next by blood naive CD4+ T cells. The larger-cohort validation was restricted to a single TCR beta V-J rearrangement rather than whole repertoires. The TCR gene usage of tumor memory CD4+ T cells clustered together with blood and lymph node memory CD4+ cells and with lymph node naive CD4+ cells.

CD4+CD25+CD127-/low cells were isolated as Tregs. Tregs, naive and memory CD4+ T cells from tumor, blood and ipsilateral draining lymph nodes of roughly 5 breast cancer patients underwent full-length TCR alpha and beta sequencing. Tumor tissue and lymph nodes obtained from ipsilateral axillary dissection were perfused with PBS, minced and then digested with collagenase I and hyaluronidase. Mononuclear cells from lymph nodes or about 55 ml of peripheral blood were isolated by Ficoll density gradient centrifugation. Sorted cell populations were confirmed by FACS to exceed 90% purity. Material for sequencing was Tregs sorted from a lymph node. The receptor was derived from a female donor with breast cancer.

This receptor has the CDR3 CASSSSRGHTEAFF. The sequenced DNA is TGTGCCAGCAGCTCCTCACGGGGCCACACTGAAGCTTTCTTT. The sequence joins TRBV11-3 to TRBJ1-1; TRBD1 might be the D gene, on 5 matching bases. Trimming at the junction amounts to 4 bases on V and 3 bases on J, and the germline ends lie 12 bases apart. The CDR3 contains 14 residues, cysteine and phenylalanine counted. Only the CDR3 DNA stays, 42 bases, in frame from base 1. CDR1 and CDR2 (SGHNT, YENEEA) derive from the germline V gene.